These T cell receptor beta chains were read from a single sample in a study of T-cell reconstitution after alpha-beta-depleted transplantation in children. Each CDR3 protein is one row after TCRdb ran MiXCR on the PCR reads. In the table there are fewer than 500,000 distinct CDR3 sequences, about 40% of which are singletons. The sequences come from PBMCs, collected before TCRalphabeta/CD19-depleted stem cell transplant. These receptors were collected from a girl aged 2 to 9 with aplastic anemia, due to receive a stem cell transplant. Both conserved end residues are part of each CDR3. The order of the fields is CDR3 protein, CDR3 DNA, clone size, V gene, D gene, J gene. A D gene is named only where the DNA matches it firmly. Only part of the rows carry a size: once, few, many, or a class if the clone is expanded.

CDR3aa: CASSLTSGSFGNEQFF
CDR3nt: TGTGCCAGCAGCTTAACTTCAGGGTCATTTGGCAATGAGCAGTTCTTC
abundance: many
v_gene: TRBV7-3
d_gene: NA
j_gene: TRBJ2-1

CDR3aa: CASSPLGAGGPGTDTQYF
CDR3nt: TGTGCCAGCAGCCCCCTGGGAGCGGGAGGGCCGGGCACAGATACGCAGTATTTT
abundance: NA
v_gene: TRBV11-1
d_gene: TRBD2
j_gene: TRBJ2-3

CDR3aa: CSGAVVPDQPQHF
CDR3nt: TGCAGTGGGGCGGTGGTTCCCGATCAGCCCCAGCATTTT
abundance: many
v_gene: TRBV20-1
d_gene: NA
j_gene: TRBJ1-5

CDR3aa: CASSSGDRSINIQYF
CDR3nt: TGTGCCAGCAGTTCCGGGGACAGAAGCATAAACATTCAGTACTTC
abundance: few
v_gene: TRBV28
d_gene: TRBD1
j_gene: TRBJ2-4

CDR3aa: CASSQDPPGTVLGTQYF
CDR3nt: TGTGCCAGCAGCCAAGATCCACCCGGCACCGTCCTAGGGACCCAGTACTTC
abundance: many
v_gene: TRBV4-2
d_gene: NA
j_gene: TRBJ2-5

CDR3aa: CASRLLLEPQHF
CDR3nt: TGTGCCAGCCGTTTGTTACTGGAGCCCCAGCATTTT
abundance: many
v_gene: TRBV12-3/TRBV12-4
d_gene: NA
j_gene: TRBJ1-5

CDR3aa: CASSLTLAGASQETQYF
CDR3nt: TGTGCCAGCAGCTTGACCCTAGCGGGAGCCTCCCAGGAGACCCAGTACTTC
abundance: NA
v_gene: TRBV5-5
d_gene: TRBD2
j_gene: TRBJ2-5

CDR3aa: CASSSANTEAFF
CDR3nt: TGTGCCAGCAGCTCGGCGAACACTGAAGCTTTCTTT
abundance: many
v_gene: TRBV12-3/TRBV12-4
d_gene: NA
j_gene: TRBJ1-1

CDR3aa: CASSLRERGTQYYEQYF
CDR3nt: TGTGCCAGCAGCCTGCGCGAGCGGGGGACACAGTACTACGAGCAGTACTTC
abundance: NA
v_gene: TRBV4-2
d_gene: TRBD2
j_gene: TRBJ2-7

CDR3aa: CASSLRSITVDGANVLTF
CDR3nt: TGCGCCAGCAGCTTGCGTAGTATTACGGTCGACGGGGCCAACGTCCTGACTTTC
abundance: many
v_gene: TRBV5-1
d_gene: NA
j_gene: TRBJ2-6

CDR3aa: CASSLEQQGYEQYF
CDR3nt: TGCGCCAGCAGCTTGGAGCAGCAGGGCTACGAGCAGTACTTC
abundance: NA
v_gene: TRBV5-1
d_gene: NA
j_gene: TRBJ2-7

CDR3aa: CSALLRGLAGTTDTQYF
CDR3nt: TGCAGTGCTTTACTCCGGGGGCTAGCGGGAACCACAGATACGCAGTATTTT
abundance: few
v_gene: TRBV20-1
d_gene: TRBD2
j_gene: TRBJ2-3

CDR3aa: CSARDPGYEQYF
CDR3nt: TGCAGTGCTAGAGATCCGGGGTACGAGCAGTACTTC
abundance: few
v_gene: TRBV20-1
d_gene: NA
j_gene: TRBJ2-7

CDR3aa: CASSLSGTGWPEQYF
CDR3nt: TGCGCCAGCAGTCTTTCCGGGACAGGCTGGCCCGAGCAGTACTTC
abundance: few
v_gene: TRBV5-1
d_gene: TRBD1
j_gene: TRBJ2-7

CDR3aa: CASSPLGGLSSPLHF
CDR3nt: TGTGCCAGCAGCCCGTTGGGGGGCCTGAGTTCACCCCTCCACTTT
abundance: many
v_gene: TRBV12-3/TRBV12-4
d_gene: NA
j_gene: TRBJ1-6

CDR3aa: CASSLSGTGGNGEQFF
CDR3nt: TGCGCCAGCAGCTTGTCCGGGACAGGGGGTAACGGTGAGCAGTTCTTC
abundance: many
v_gene: TRBV5-1
d_gene: TRBD1
j_gene: TRBJ2-1

CDR3aa: CASKVGQWAYEQYF
CDR3nt: TGCGCCAGCAAAGTCGGCCAATGGGCCTACGAGCAGTACTTC
abundance: many
v_gene: TRBV10-2
d_gene: NA
j_gene: TRBJ2-7

CDR3aa: CSAQWAASSYEQYF
CDR3nt: TGCAGTGCTCAGTGGGCGGCCAGCTCCTACGAGCAGTACTTC
abundance: few
v_gene: TRBV20-1
d_gene: NA
j_gene: TRBJ2-7

CDR3aa: CSVEGGRLETQYF
CDR3nt: TGCAGCGTTGAGGGGGGAAGGCTGGAGACCCAGTACTTC
abundance: once
v_gene: TRBV29-1
d_gene: NA
j_gene: TRBJ2-5

CDR3aa: CSASMGTGSYEQYF
CDR3nt: TGCAGTGCCTCCATGGGGACAGGGTCCTACGAGCAGTACTTC
abundance: NA
v_gene: TRBV20-1
d_gene: TRBD1
j_gene: TRBJ2-7

CDR3aa: CASSPGGEEAEAFF
CDR3nt: TGTGCCAGCAGCCCAGGAGGGGAAGAGGCTGAAGCTTTCTTT
abundance: few
v_gene: TRBV7-8
d_gene: NA
j_gene: TRBJ1-1

CDR3aa: CASSLGTGGPNQPQHF
CDR3nt: TGTGCCAGCAGCTTGGGGACAGGGGGCCCCAATCAGCCCCAGCATTTT
abundance: few
v_gene: TRBV7-9
d_gene: TRBD1
j_gene: TRBJ1-5

CDR3aa: CASTTGGPIDEQYF
CDR3nt: TGCGCCAGCACCACGGGAGGGCCGATTGACGAGCAGTACTTC
abundance: many
v_gene: TRBV5-1
d_gene: TRBD2
j_gene: TRBJ2-7

CDR3aa: CASSKTENTDTQYF
CDR3nt: TGTGCCAGCAGTAAGACGGAGAACACAGATACGCAGTATTTT
abundance: few
v_gene: TRBV6-1
d_gene: NA
j_gene: TRBJ2-3

CDR3aa: CASSFGQGYGYTF
CDR3nt: TGCGCCAGCAGCTTCGGACAGGGCTATGGCTACACCTTC
abundance: many
v_gene: TRBV5-1
d_gene: TRBD1
j_gene: TRBJ1-2

CDR3aa: CSVEDPSTGNYGYTF
CDR3nt: TGCAGCGTTGAAGACCCTTCGACAGGCAACTATGGCTACACCTTC
abundance: few
v_gene: TRBV29-1
d_gene: NA
j_gene: TRBJ1-2

CDR3aa: CASSLALAGGPETQYF
CDR3nt: TGTGCCAGCAGTTTAGCGCTAGCGGGAGGGCCGGAGACCCAGTACTTC
abundance: many
v_gene: TRBV12-3/TRBV12-4
d_gene: TRBD2
j_gene: TRBJ2-5

CDR3aa: CASSSRQGMGTGELFF
CDR3nt: TGTGCCAGCAGCAGCCGACAGGGGATGGGGACCGGGGAGCTGTTTTTT
abundance: many
v_gene: TRBV9
d_gene: TRBD1
j_gene: TRBJ2-2

CDR3aa: CASSFGHRGYTEAFF
CDR3nt: TGTGCCAGCAGTTTCGGGCACAGGGGATACACTGAAGCTTTCTTT
abundance: many
v_gene: TRBV12-3/TRBV12-4
d_gene: TRBD1
j_gene: TRBJ1-1

CDR3aa: CSSRDYLYEQYF
CDR3nt: TGCAGTTCTAGAGACTACCTTTACGAGCAGTACTTC
abundance: few
v_gene: TRBV20-1
d_gene: NA
j_gene: TRBJ2-7

CDR3aa: CARQGVSSYEQYF
CDR3nt: TGTGCCCGGCAGGGGGTTAGCTCCTACGAGCAGTACTTC
abundance: NA
v_gene: TRBV27
d_gene: TRBD1
j_gene: TRBJ2-7

CDR3aa: CASSSTADAEQYF
CDR3nt: TGTGCCAGCAGTTCTACAGCAGATGCCGAGCAGTACTTC
abundance: NA
v_gene: TRBV6-6
d_gene: NA
j_gene: TRBJ2-7

CDR3aa: CASSPAAWGGMSNTGELFF
CDR3nt: TGTGCCAGCAGCCCGGCAGCTTGGGGGGGTATGTCGAACACCGGGGAGCTGTTTTTT
abundance: NA
v_gene: TRBV3-1
d_gene: TRBD2
j_gene: TRBJ2-2

CDR3aa: CASHSRRFTAEAFF
CDR3nt: TGTGCCTCCCATTCGCGGCGGTTTACGGCTGAAGCTTTCTTT
abundance: NA
v_gene: TRBV30
d_gene: NA
j_gene: TRBJ1-1

CDR3aa: CSAAPGAGEQYF
CDR3nt: TGCAGTGCTGCCCCCGGGGCGGGCGAGCAGTACTTC
abundance: NA
v_gene: TRBV20-1
d_gene: NA
j_gene: TRBJ2-7

CDR3aa: CASSSLPAPGYNEQFF
CDR3nt: TGTGCCAGCAGTTCACTCCCCGCACCAGGGTACAATGAGCAGTTCTTC
abundance: NA
v_gene: TRBV6-5
d_gene: NA
j_gene: TRBJ2-1

CDR3aa: CSAISGDAETQYF
CDR3nt: TGCAGTGCTATTAGCGGGGACGCAGAGACCCAGTACTTC
abundance: NA
v_gene: TRBV20-1
d_gene: TRBD2
j_gene: TRBJ2-5

CDR3aa: CASSPPQGRSKNIQYF
CDR3nt: TGTGCCAGCAGCCCACCCCAGGGTAGATCCAAAAACATTCAGTACTTC
abundance: NA
v_gene: TRBV6-1
d_gene: NA
j_gene: TRBJ2-4

CDR3aa: CASSPRSGGRTDTQYF
CDR3nt: TGTGCCAGCAGCCCCCGGTCTGGGGGGCGCACAGATACGCAGTATTTT
abundance: few
v_gene: TRBV7-9
d_gene: NA
j_gene: TRBJ2-3

CDR3aa: CASSFGTIQYF
CDR3nt: TGTGCCAGCAGCTTTGGGACTATTCAGTACTTC
abundance: many
v_gene: TRBV5-5
d_gene: NA
j_gene: TRBJ2-4

CDR3aa: CASRVLAGGAFF
CDR3nt: TGTGCCAGCAGGGTTCTAGCGGGAGGGGCGTTCTTC
abundance: few
v_gene: TRBV11-2
d_gene: TRBD2
j_gene: TRBJ2-1

CDR3aa: CSAEQDSNQPQHF
CDR3nt: TGCAGTGCGGAACAGGATAGCAATCAGCCCCAGCATTTT
abundance: many
v_gene: TRBV20-1
d_gene: NA
j_gene: TRBJ1-5

CDR3aa: CASKDKYPRQETQYF
CDR3nt: TGTGCCAGCAAAGATAAGTACCCGCGCCAAGAGACCCAGTACTTC
abundance: NA
v_gene: TRBV12-3/TRBV12-4
d_gene: NA
j_gene: TRBJ2-5

CDR3aa: CASSTNPGRDTGELFF
CDR3nt: TGTGCCAGCTCAACCAATCCAGGGAGAGACACCGGGGAGCTGTTTTTT
abundance: NA
v_gene: TRBV18
d_gene: NA
j_gene: TRBJ2-2

CDR3aa: CASAGGHTGELFF
CDR3nt: TGTGCCAGCGCTGGGGGGCACACCGGGGAGCTGTTTTTT
abundance: NA
v_gene: TRBV28
d_gene: NA
j_gene: TRBJ2-2

CDR3aa: CASSQDPTDSYNEQFF
CDR3nt: TGCGCCAGCAGCCAAGACCCGACAGACTCCTACAATGAGCAGTTCTTC
abundance: NA
v_gene: TRBV4-1
d_gene: NA
j_gene: TRBJ2-1

CDR3aa: CASTLYRDQAYEQYF
CDR3nt: TGTGCCAGCACACTCTACCGGGACCAAGCCTACGAGCAGTACTTC
abundance: few
v_gene: TRBV6-4
d_gene: NA
j_gene: TRBJ2-7

CDR3aa: CATSDWDGLLSSYNSPLHF
CDR3nt: TGTGCCACCAGTGATTGGGACGGCCTCCTAAGCTCCTATAATTCACCCCTCCACTTT
abundance: NA
v_gene: TRBV24-1
d_gene: NA
j_gene: TRBJ1-6

CDR3aa: CASSQQPDEQYF
CDR3nt: TGTGCCAGCAGCCAACAACCGGACGAGCAGTACTTC
abundance: NA
v_gene: TRBV3-1
d_gene: NA
j_gene: TRBJ2-7

CDR3aa: CASSLEAGAGETQYF
CDR3nt: TGTGCCAGCAGCTTAGAAGCAGGGGCCGGAGAGACCCAGTACTTC
abundance: few
v_gene: TRBV11-3
d_gene: NA
j_gene: TRBJ2-5

CDR3aa: CATSRDQGAGGVETQYF
CDR3nt: TGTGCCACCAGCAGAGATCAAGGGGCGGGGGGTGTAGAGACCCAGTACTTC
abundance: NA
v_gene: TRBV15
d_gene: TRBD2
j_gene: TRBJ2-5

CDR3aa: CASSLATQVDGYTF
CDR3nt: TGCGCCAGCAGCTTGGCCACTCAGGTTGATGGCTACACCTTC
abundance: NA
v_gene: TRBV5-1
d_gene: NA
j_gene: TRBJ1-2